Each of the 13 T cell receptor beta chains below was sequenced from the same sample in a study of T cells after posttransplantation cyclophosphamide. Profiling relied on immunoSEQ multiplex PCR, and the TCRdb table lists in-frame clones only, not all of them. The sample presents around 7,000 clones, none singletons. A marrow graft followed busulfan-fludarabine conditioning, with cyclophosphamide on days +3 and +4. The specimen comprised PBMCs, sampled after allogeneic stem cell transplant with posttransplant cyclophosphamide. The receptor source for this set is a female patient in her 50s who received an allogeneic stem cell transplant from an unrelated donor, was CMV-positive, and had acute GVHD only. Some T cells may originate from the graft donor.

This clone is categorized as medium-sized. The J gene is TRBJ2-2, the V gene TRBV6-5; D not certain. The CDR3 covers 15 residues. Germline V gene lookup returns CDR1 MNHEY and CDR2 SVGAGI. V lost 0 bases and J 1 base, leaving 6 bases between the germline ends. CDR3 nucleotides: TGTGCCAGCAGTTACTCGACGGGGAACACCGGGGAGCTGTTTTTT. Translated, it gives CASSYSTGNTGELFF.

This clone was observed at least ten times. The chain recombines TRBV14 with TRBJ1-2, with D possibly matching TRBD1 (5 bases). V lost 0 bases, J lost 4 bases, and 12 bases lay in between. This CDR3 is built from 15 residues. Looked up from germline, CDR1 is SGHDN and CDR2 is FVKESK. The CDR3 here is CASSQESGSLYGYTF. Written as DNA, the CDR3 is TGTGCCAGCAGCCAAGAGTCAGGGTCGCTCTATGGCTACACCTTC.

The rearrangement links TRBV6-4 to TRBJ2-2; 12 bases line up with TRBD2. The CDR3 is 20 residues long. J lost 2 bases, V lost 3 bases, and 13 bases had no gene match. From germline, CDR1 is MRHNA and CDR2 SNTAGT. The CDR3 nucleotides read TGTGCCAGCAGTGAAGGGGGGCCACTAGCGGGAGGACGAAACACCGGGGAGCTGTTTTTT. This translates into CASSEGGPLAGGRNTGELFF.

This clone was detected many times. V is TRBV28 and J is TRBJ1-1, with a tentative D call TRBD1 (5 bases). The CDR3 is made up of 16 amino acids. Deletions cut 6 bases from V and 0 bases from J, with 17 bases between. Germline V lookup: CDR1 MDHEN, CDR2 SYDVKM. CDR3 bases: TGTGCCAGCAGCCCCAAACCCGACAGTTTGAACACTGAAGCTTTCTTT. This sequence encodes CASSPKPDSLNTEAFF.

This clone was picked up many times. The V gene is TRBV28, the J gene TRBJ1-4; 12 bases match TRBD1. V was pared by 3 bases and J by 7 bases, with 6 bases of the junction left unmatched. This CDR3 spans 16 amino acids. Germline CDR1 and CDR2: MDHEN and SYDVKM. CDR3 residues: CASSLPGQGASEKLFF. CDR3 nucleotide sequence: TGTGCCAGCAGTTTGCCGGGACAGGGGGCTTCTGAAAAACTGTTTTTT.

The sample holds many counts of this clone. The sample has other DNA sequences that encode this CDR3 too. The rearrangement uses TRBV5-4 and TRBJ2-5, with TRBD1 identical over 9 bases. The germline CDR1 and CDR2 sequences are SGHNT and YYREEE (reference sequence). The CDR3 has 15 residues. The trim removed 4 bases at V and 5 bases at J, leaving 9 bases unmatched. The CDR3 here is CASSPSTGGGETQYF. Here the CDR3 DNA reads TGTGCCAGCAGCCCCTCTACAGGGGGCGGGGAGACCCAGTACTTC.

This clone was recorded many times. V gene TRBV11-3 combines with J gene TRBJ2-7; D not certain. The germline gives CDR1 SGHNT, CDR2 YENEEA. The CDR3 covers 13 residues. Trimming stripped 6 bases from V and 6 bases from J, with 15 bases between. CDR3 coding DNA: TGTGCCAGCAGTGAAATACACAGTGGCGAGCAGTACTTC. Its protein product is CASSEIHSGEQYF. Based on the CDR3 plus reference TRBV11-3 and TRBJ2-7, the full variable domain is EAGVVQSPRYKIIEKKQPVAFWCNPISGHNTLYWYLQNLGQGPELLIRYENEEAVDDSQLPKDRFSAERLKGVDSTLKIQPAELGDSAVYLCASSEIHSGEQYFGPGTRLTVT.

This clone was observed many times. This chain joins TRBV19 and TRBJ2-1; D may be TRBD1 (5 bases). This CDR3 has 12 residues. The V end was cut by 5 bases, the J end by 4 bases, with 6 bases between. In germline, CDR1 is LNHDA, CDR2 SQIVND (reference sequence). The CDR3 nucleotides read TGTGCCAGTAGTGACAGATACAATGAGCAGTTCTTC. It specifies CASSDRYNEQFF.

This clone came up many times. This sequence joins TRBV11-2 and TRBJ2-7; 7 bases align to TRBD1. Germline lookup yields CDR1 SGHAT and CDR2 FQNNGV. This CDR3 has 15 amino acids. V gave up 5 bases and J gave up 3 bases; unmatched junction bases: 10. The CDR3 region is CASSAKTGIDYEQYF. CDR3 bases: TGTGCCAGCAGCGCAAAGACAGGGATCGACTACGAGCAGTACTTC.

This clone is termed medium-sized. The chain has TRBV5-6 and TRBJ2-2; 8 bases line up with TRBD2. The CDR3 is 16 amino acids. With 6 bases clipped from V and 2 bases from J, the junction kept 9 bases outside the gene matches. From germline, CDR1 is SGHDT and CDR2 YYEEEE. Here the CDR3 reads CASTRFSGINTGELFF. The CDR3 DNA sequence: TGTGCCAGCACCCGATTTAGCGGGATAAACACCGGGGAGCTGTTTTTT.

At least ten counts were recorded for this clone. The CDR3 sequence is CASSFRDKEAFF. In nucleotides, the CDR3 is TGTGCCAGTAGTTTCCGGGACAAGGAAGCTTTCTTT. This chain uses TRBV19 with TRBJ1-1, with D maybe TRBD1 (6 bases). Germline V gene lookup returns CDR1 LNHDA and CDR2 SQIVND (reference sequence). The V gene lost 5 bases and the J gene lost 8 bases, with 12 bases spanning the gap. This CDR3 is 12 amino acids long.

This clone occurred many times. This chain connects TRBV4-1 to TRBJ2-3; TRBD2 matches 15 bases. The CDR3 runs to 17 residues. Germline V gene sequence: CDR1 MGHRA, CDR2 YSYEKL. V was pared by 5 bases and J by 2 bases, with 5 bases of the junction left unmatched. CDR3 nucleotide sequence: TGCGCCAGCAGCGTACGGACTAGCGGGAGGGCCACAGATACGCAGTATTTT. This codes for CASSVRTSGRATDTQYF.

In its sample, this clone was seen many times. The chain uses TRBV5-1 and TRBJ1-2; TRBD1 matches 12 bases. J lost 8 bases, V lost 2 bases, and 1 base had no gene match. This CDR3 has 13 residues. The V gene's germline CDR1 is SGHRS and CDR2 YFSETQ. The CDR3 spells CASSFGTGGGYTF. The CDR3 nucleotides read TGCGCCAGCAGCTTCGGGACAGGGGGCGGCTACACCTTC.